These 15 T cell receptor beta chains came from one sample sequenced in a study of a mutant IDH1 vaccine in newly diagnosed glioma. The method was immunoSEQ multiplex PCR; TCRdb's version includes in-frame clones alone and lacks a portion of them. The sample records about 65,000 clones, about 85% being singletons. No antigen has been assigned to these receptors. As to time point: week 23, last vaccination. Each dose of the vaccine consisted of 300 ug of mutant IDH1 20-mer peptide, with topical imiquimod. The material sequenced was PBMCs, taken from a glioma patient whose treatment included an IDH1 peptide vaccine. These receptors were collected from a man between 25 and 39 years old with glioma.

The chain links TRBV25-1 to TRBJ2-7; TRBD1 aligns across 10 bases. Germline V lookup: CDR1 MGHDK, CDR2 SYGVNS. This CDR3 is built from 14 residues. V shed 4 bases, J shed 8 bases, and the junction held 8 bases outside the gene matches. This chain's CDR3 is CASSAPGQGPKQYF. The CDR3 DNA follows: TGTGCCAGCAGTGCACCGGGACAGGGGCCTAAGCAGTACTTC.

The chain carries TRBV6-5 and TRBJ2-3, with TRBD2 matching over 8 bases. J was trimmed by 3 bases and V by 3 bases; bases with no gene match: 5. CDR1 MNHEY and CDR2 SVGAGI come from the germline V gene. The CDR3 runs to 15 residues. This chain's CDR3 is CASSYSGGRTDTQYF. The CDR3 coding sequence is TGTGCCAGCAGTTATTCGGGGGGGCGAACAGATACGCAGTATTTT.

The chain links TRBV29-1 to TRBJ2-2, with D maybe TRBD1 (6 bases). The CDR3 length is 18 residues. V lost 0 bases, J lost 2 bases, and 19 bases lay in between. In germline, CDR1 is SQVTM, CDR2 ANQGSEA. CDR3 sequence (DNA): TGCAGCGTTGAAGACCGACATCGGGACATTTCAAACACCGGGGAGCTGTTTTTT. Amino acids: CSVEDRHRDISNTGELFF.

The CDR3: CASSQEGPGAKNIQYF. The CDR3 DNA is TGTGCCAGCAGCCAAGAGGGTCCCGGGGCCAAAAACATTCAGTACTTC. V is TRBV14 and J is TRBJ2-4; D call uncertain. The CDR3 loop spans 16 amino acids. Trimming pared 0 bases from V and 1 base from J, leaving 10 bases between. Germline CDR1 reads SGHDN; CDR2 reads FVKESK. The full variable domain, its missing parts supplied by reference TRBV14 and TRBJ2-4, is EAGVTQFPSHSVIEKGQTVTLRCDPISGHDNLYWYRRVMGKEIKFLLHFVKESKQDESGMPNNRFLAERTGGTYSTLKVQPAELEDSGVYFCASSQEGPGAKNIQYFGAGTRLSVL.

This clone appeared a single time. J is TRBJ1-6 and V is TRBV28; D is possibly TRBD1 (5 bases). V was clipped by 6 bases and J by 12 bases, with 21 bases between them. Germline assignment: CDR1 MDHEN and CDR2 SYDVKM. There are 15 residues in the CDR3. CDR3 residues: CASRTRQFVSLPLHF. CDR3 nucleotide sequence: TGTGCCAGCAGAACCCGACAGTTTGTGAGCCTACCCCTCCACTTT. The full variable domain, with the rest looked up from reference TRBV28 and TRBJ1-6, is DVKVTQSSRYLVKRTGEKVFLECVQDMDHENMFWYRQDPGLGLRLIYFSYDVKMKEKGDIPEGYSVSREKKERFSLILESASTNQTSMYLCASRTRQFVSLPLHFGNGTRLTVT.

Here the CDR3 reads CASSRTPGQGASYNSPLHF. CDR3 bases: TGTGCCAGCAGCCGGACACCGGGACAGGGGGCGTCCTATAATTCACCCCTCCACTTT. The chain links TRBV9 to TRBJ1-6, with TRBD1 identical over 12 bases. V shed 4 bases, J shed 1 base, and the junction held 9 bases outside the gene matches. CDR3 length: 19 residues. In germline, CDR1 is SGDLS, CDR2 YYNGEE.

The chain carries TRBV7-2 and TRBJ2-2; D is tentatively TRBD1 or TRBD2 (5 bases each). CDR3 length: 14 amino acids. The germline gives CDR1 SGHTA, CDR2 FQGNSA. V was shortened by 0 bases and J by 3 bases, with 5 bases between the two germline ends. The CDR3 loop is CASSLAGDTGELFF. As DNA, the CDR3 is TGTGCCAGCAGCTTAGCGGGGGACACCGGGGAGCTGTTTTTT.

V is TRBV4-1 and J is TRBJ1-5; 9 nucleotides line up with TRBD1. J was trimmed by 6 bases and V by 0 bases; bases with no gene match: 3. Germline CDR1 reads MGHRA; CDR2 reads YSYEKL. This CDR3 is built from 15 residues. Here the CDR3 DNA reads TGCGCCAGCAGCCAAGATACAGGGGGCGTTCAGCCCCAGCATTTT. It is translated as CASSQDTGGVQPQHF.

The gene calls are TRBV5-1 and TRBJ1-2; a possible D gene is TRBD1 (6 bases). V lost 0 bases to trimming and J lost 4 bases, with 16 bases between them. Germline V lookup: CDR1 SGHRS, CDR2 YFSETQ. The CDR3 contains 16 residues. The CDR3 DNA sequence: TGCGCCAGCAGCTTGGGGGCGCAGGGGACGGGCTATGGCTACACCTTC. Residues: CASSLGAQGTGYGYTF.

The rearrangement joins TRBV29-1 to TRBJ2-3; no firm D call. The germline V gene has CDR1 SQVTM and CDR2 ANQGSEA. Deletions cut 1 base from V and 2 bases from J, with 4 bases between. This CDR3 has 12 amino acids. For the CDR3, the DNA is TGCAGCGTTGAAGGGGTCACAGATACGCAGTATTTT. Protein: CSVEGVTDTQYF.

This clone is a singleton in its sample. This chain connects TRBV11-2 to TRBJ2-5; 7 positions agree with TRBD1. This CDR3 contains 16 residues. Germline CDR1 reads SGHAT; CDR2 reads FQNNGV. V lost 0 bases and J lost 2; bases outside the gene matches: 6. Here the CDR3 reads CASSLEARGWQETQYF. Written as DNA, the CDR3 is TGTGCCAGCAGCTTAGAGGCCAGGGGGTGGCAAGAGACCCAGTACTTC.

Of note for this clone: Distinct nucleotide sequences in the sample also encode this CDR3. The rearrangement links TRBV10-3 to TRBJ1-1; D not certain. Germline CDR1 ENHRY, CDR2 SYGVKD. Trimming cost V 3 bases and J 4 bases, with 15 bases left between them. The CDR3 spans 15 residues. For the CDR3, the DNA is TGTGCCATCAGTGAAACAAATAGCGTCGGCACTGAAGCTTTCTTT. Protein product: CAISETNSVGTEAFF.

In this sample, this clone turned up once. V usage is TRBV27 and J usage is TRBJ1-4; D gene unclear. Per germline, CDR1 MNHEY and CDR2 SMNVEV (reference sequence). The V and J ends lost 4 bases and 8 bases respectively, with 17 bases between them. This CDR3 contains 15 residues. The CDR3 bases are TGTGCCAGCAGTTCGCCGAAGGGTCTTGAGGAAAAACTGTTTTTT. Translating gives CASSSPKGLEEKLFF.

A few counts support this clone. The chain carries TRBV19 and TRBJ1-5, with 7 bases matching TRBD1. CDR1 is LNHDA and CDR2 is SQIVND in the germline V gene (reference sequence). V trimming: 0 bases; J trimming: 6 bases; junction bases outside the gene matches: 8. The CDR3 covers 16 residues. The CDR3 region is CASSIDGTVDGQPQHF. DNA of the CDR3: TGTGCCAGTAGTATAGACGGGACAGTAGACGGTCAGCCCCAGCATTTT.

This chain connects TRBV6-1 to TRBJ2-7, with D possibly being TRBD1 (5 bases). Germline loops: CDR1 MNHNS, CDR2 SASEGT. The V end was cut by 0 bases, the J end by 5 bases, with 20 bases between. The CDR3 is made up of 17 amino acids. The CDR3 is CASSEAVLPGQGDEQYF. CDR3 sequence (DNA): TGTGCCAGCAGTGAAGCGGTGTTACCGGGCCAAGGGGACGAGCAGTACTTC.